The 14 T cell receptor beta chains below all came from one sample that was sequenced in a study of beta chain features in type 1 diabetes. Study-wide findings and caveats: Significant though moderate, a shortening of TCRB CDR3s appeared in all four CD4+ subsets of Type 1 diabetes patients.

Antigen specificity for these receptors is unknown. Of the isolated RNA, all was reverse transcribed, and so the sequenced material was expressed TCRB transcripts. TCRdb keeps only in-frame clones here, not all; method: immunoSEQ multiplex PCR. The data show approximately 170,000 clones, roughly 60% seen once. Material for sequencing was naive CD4+ T cells from blood. All receptors come from a man between 25 and 39 years old with type 1 diabetes.

The chain employs TRBV30 and TRBJ2-4; D is possibly TRBD1 (6 bases). The V gene lost 2 bases and the J gene lost 5 bases, with 19 bases spanning the gap. The V gene's germline CDR1 is GTSNPN and CDR2 SVGIG (reference sequence). This CDR3 comprises 16 residues. CDR3 nucleotides: TGTGCCTGGAGTCGCGATTTTGGGGGCGAGCAAAACATTCAGTACTTC. Amino acids: CAWSRDFGGEQNIQYF.

V and J are TRBV10-3 and TRBJ2-7; perhaps D is TRBD1 or TRBD2 (5 bases each). Germline V CDR1 and CDR2: ENHRY, SYGVKD. Trimming stripped 7 bases from V and 4 bases from J, with 14 bases between. The CDR3 loop spans 13 amino acids. The CDR3 bases are TGTGCCATCATGCGAGGGGACGGGTACGAGCAGTACTTC. Translated, it gives CAIMRGDGYEQYF.

The V call is TRBV13, the J call TRBJ2-7; TRBD1 agrees at 7 bases. The germline V gene has CDR1 PRHDT and CDR2 FYEKMQ (reference sequence). The junction had 8 bases not matched to a gene; V was cut back by 5 bases and J by 4 bases. The CDR3 is 14 residues long. The DNA of the CDR3 is TGTGCCAGCAGCATCGGGACAGCAGGGTACGAGCAGTACTTC. Translated: CASSIGTAGYEQYF.

In this sample, this clone turned up a few times. V is TRBV6-1 and J is TRBJ2-5; TRBD2 agrees at 10 bases. Germline CDR1 reads MNHNS; CDR2 reads SASEGT. This CDR3 region has 15 residues. J was trimmed by 2 bases and V by 4 bases; bases with no gene match: 4. CDR3 bases: TGTGCCAGCAGTGTAAAACTAGCGGGGCAAGAGACCCAGTACTTC. It specifies CASSVKLAGQETQYF.

This clone was seen once. This chain connects TRBV29-1 to TRBJ1-2, with unresolved D. Trimming pared 2 bases from V and 8 bases from J, leaving 18 bases between. The CDR3 has 14 residues. Germline V gene data show CDR1 as SQVTM and CDR2 as ANQGSEA. CDR3: CSVERTSSSGGYTF. In DNA, the CDR3 is TGCAGCGTTGAACGGACGTCGTCTTCTGGGGGCTACACCTTC.

The gene calls are TRBV9 and TRBJ2-3; D is possibly TRBD1 or TRBD2 (6 bases each). V lost 3 bases and J 0 bases, leaving 11 bases between the germline ends. CDR3 length equals 15 residues. The germline gives CDR1 SGDLS, CDR2 YYNGEE. The DNA of the CDR3 is TGTGCCAGCAGCGACCGGGGGCCGAGCACAGATACGCAGTATTTT. As protein: CASSDRGPSTDTQYF.

This sequence joins TRBV29-1 and TRBJ2-3; TRBD1 aligns across 8 bases. The junction had 1 base not matched to a gene; V was cut back by 4 bases and J by 1 base. Germline V gene sequence: CDR1 SQVTM, CDR2 ANQGSEA. The length of the CDR3 is 13 residues. In DNA, the CDR3 is TGCAGCGTTGGGGGACAGGGCACAGATACGCAGTATTTT. This translates into CSVGGQGTDTQYF.

The V call is TRBV2, the J call TRBJ2-3; 11 bases fit TRBD2. Germline lookup yields CDR1 SNHLY and CDR2 FYNNEI. V lost 3 bases, J lost 5 bases, and 7 bases stayed unmatched. The CDR3 totals 16 residues. The CDR3 here is CASSEERLAGLDTQYF. The CDR3 DNA follows: TGTGCCAGCAGTGAGGAACGACTAGCGGGGCTAGATACGCAGTATTTT.

CDR3 nucleotide sequence: TGTGCCAGCAGCTTTCCCGACAGGGGAGCCCAGTACTTC. Its translation: CASSFPDRGAQYF. The chain uses TRBV7-2 and TRBJ2-5; 8 bases are shared with TRBD1. Germline lookup yields CDR1 SGHTA and CDR2 FQGNSA. The trim removed 3 bases at V and 9 bases at J, leaving 6 bases unmatched. The CDR3 covers 13 residues.

This clone was observed a handful of times. The chain has TRBV30 and TRBJ2-3; 7 bases line up with TRBD2. Germline CDR1 reads GTSNPN; CDR2 reads SVGIG (reference sequence). The trim removed 0 bases at V and 2 bases at J, leaving 8 bases unmatched. The CDR3 sequence is 16 residues long. The CDR3 protein is CAWSVGTISPTDTQYF. The CDR3 DNA reads TGTGCCTGGAGTGTAGGGACTATCTCCCCCACAGATACGCAGTATTTT.

The chain couples TRBV19 to TRBJ1-2; 11 bases line up with TRBD1. J lost 7 bases, V lost 7 bases, and 5 bases had no gene match. The V gene's germline CDR1 is LNHDA and CDR2 SQIVND (reference sequence). The CDR3 sequence is 13 residues long. Here the CDR3 DNA reads TGTGCCAGTACGGACAGGGGGCGGAGTGGCTACACCTTC. Protein product: CASTDRGRSGYTF.

The chain joins TRBV5-1 to TRBJ2-3, with 9 bases aligning to TRBD2. Germline-derived CDR1 and CDR2 are SGHRS and YFSETQ. CDR3 length: 15 residues. V was pared by 0 bases and J by 7 bases, with 6 bases of the junction left unmatched. The CDR3 protein is CASSLDLAGMNTQYF. CDR3 nucleotides: TGCGCCAGCAGCTTGGATCTAGCGGGGATGAATACGCAGTATTTT. Full variable domain (remainder filled in from reference TRBV5-1 and TRBJ2-3): KAGVTQTPRYLIKTRGQQVTLSCSPISGHRSVSWYQQTPGQGLQFLFEYFSETQRNKGNFPGRFSGRQFSNSRSEMNVSTLELGDSALYLCASSLDLAGMNTQYFGPGTRLTVL.

This chain connects TRBV18 to TRBJ1-4, with a weak D call TRBD1 (5 bases). V was cut by 3 bases and J by 4 bases, with 15 bases left in between. From germline, CDR1 is KGHSH and CDR2 LQKENI. The length of the CDR3 is 16 residues. The CDR3 DNA is TGTGCCAGCTCACCCTTCGGGGGTGGCCTTAATGAAAAACTGTTTTTT. Translation gives CASSPFGGGLNEKLFF.

The rearrangement links TRBV12-5 to TRBJ2-5, with D maybe TRBD1 (5 bases). This CDR3 is 13 amino acids long. CDR1 and CDR2 (germline): LGHNT, FRNRAP. Trimming pared 5 bases from V and 3 bases from J, leaving 10 bases between. The DNA of the CDR3 is TGTGCTAGTGGTCCGAAGACAGAAGAGACCCAGTACTTC. As protein: CASGPKTEETQYF.